A single sample is the source of the 32 T cell receptor beta chains below, sequenced in a study of regulatory T cells in long-lasting Graves disease. Construction of the TCR beta libraries employed iRepertoire HTBI primers in conjunction with Arm-PCR of CDR3 regions. TCRdb reprocessed the multiplex PCR reads with MiXCR, giving one entry per CDR3 protein. The table includes 450,000 to 650,000 distinct CDR3 sequences, about 16% detected once. The time point denotes: newly diagnosed GD, antithyroid drugs for less than 3 months. Preparation of the TCR library used RNA extracted from PBMCs. The same specimen was also included in a second study, on T cells in Graves' hyperthyroidism and ophthalmopathy.

The source was peripheral blood mononuclear cells (PBMCs), collected at new diagnosis, from a patient treated with antithyroid drugs. The receptors here all came from a woman aged 35-65 years with Graves disease.

This chain joins TRBV16 and TRBJ1-6, with 7 bases lining up with TRBD1. The J segment lost 8 bases and the V segment lost 4 bases, leaving 5 bases of the junction unmatched. CDR3 length: 14 residues. CDR1 KGHSY and CDR2 FQNENV come from the germline V gene. The CDR3 sequence: CASSRRGRDSPLHF. CDR3 nucleotides: TGTGCCAGCAGCCGGAGGGGGCGCGATTCACCCCTCCACTTT.

V and J are TRBV29-1 and TRBJ2-3; 9 bases are a match to TRBD1. Germline CDR1 reads SQVTM; CDR2 reads ANQGSEA. With V trimmed by 7 bases and J by 4 bases, 6 bases remained unmatched. CDR3 length equals 13 residues. The DNA of the CDR3 is TGCAGCGCTGACAGGGGGGGAGCAGATACGCAGTATTTT. Its translation: CSADRGGADTQYF.

This clonotype has a count of ten or more. The rearrangement joins TRBV29-1 to TRBJ1-1; D possibly corresponds to TRBD1 (6 bases). This CDR3 has 13 amino acids. CDR1 SQVTM and CDR2 ANQGSEA come from the germline V gene. Trimming stripped 8 bases from V and 5 bases from J, with 18 bases between. CDR3 sequence (DNA): TGCAGCACATTTAAACAGGGTGGGACTGAAGCTTTCTTT. It is translated as CSTFKQGGTEAFF.

This clonotype was recorded many times. The J gene is TRBJ2-5, the V gene TRBV7-3, with TRBD1 identical over 9 bases. Germline CDR1 SGHTA, CDR2 FQGTGA. Trimming took 0 bases from V and 7 from J; bases not matched to a gene: 6. The CDR3 covers 15 residues. The CDR3 region is CASSLTRDRGSTQYF. The CDR3 bases are TGTGCCAGCAGCTTAACGCGCGACAGGGGGTCGACCCAGTACTTC.

V usage is TRBV5-6 and J usage is TRBJ2-7; 8 positions match TRBD1. V shed 7 bases and J 3 bases; nucleotides not matched to a gene: 6. The CDR3 length is 13 residues. In germline, CDR1 is SGHDT, CDR2 YYEEEE. The CDR3 DNA reads TGTGCCAGCCACAAGGGGACAGGCTACGAGCAGTACTTC. Translated: CASHKGTGYEQYF.

The V gene is TRBV25-1, the J gene TRBJ1-1; the D gene is possibly TRBD1 (5 bases). Germline-derived CDR1 and CDR2 are MGHDK and SYGVNS. CDR3 length: 14 amino acids. V shed 3 bases and J shed 0 bases, with 8 bases lying between them. CDR3 sequence: CASSDDSMNTEAFF. The CDR3 bases are TGTGCCAGCAGTGATGACAGCATGAACACTGAAGCTTTCTTT.

J is TRBJ2-7 and V is TRBV5-1; 9 nucleotides line up with TRBD1. Trimming cost V 0 bases and J 4 bases; bases outside gene matches: 5. CDR1 and CDR2 from the germline V gene are SGHRS and YFSETQ. This CDR3 has 15 amino acids. The CDR3 sequence is CASSLEGTGIYEQYF. The DNA of the CDR3 is TGCGCCAGCAGCTTGGAGGGGACAGGGATATACGAGCAGTACTTC.

The V call is TRBV14, the J call TRBJ2-7; possibly TRBD1 for D (5 bases). The CDR3 sequence is 13 residues long. CDR1 and CDR2 (germline): SGHDN, FVKESK. Trimming stripped 5 bases from V and 5 bases from J, with 13 bases between. DNA for the CDR3: TGTGCCAGCAGCGTCGTAAGGGGTCACGAGCAGTACTTC. It yields the protein CASSVVRGHEQYF.

This clonotype was counted only a few times. The chain is built from TRBV2 and TRBJ2-7; no clear D gene. This CDR3 spans 12 amino acids. The germline CDR1 and CDR2 sequences are SNHLY and FYNNEI. V was clipped by 3 bases and J by 1 base, with 4 bases between them. Here the CDR3 reads CASSDVSYEQYF. The CDR3 coding sequence is TGTGCCAGCAGTGATGTGTCCTACGAGCAGTACTTC.

This clonotype was recorded a few times. The CDR3 here is CASSPPFVNTGELFF. CDR3 nucleotide sequence: TGTGCCAGCTCACCACCGTTCGTGAACACCGGGGAGCTGTTTTTT. J is TRBJ2-2 and V is TRBV18, with D unresolved. Between the trimmed V and J ends, which lost 0 bases and 1 base, there was a span of 6 bases. Germline V gene lookup returns CDR1 KGHSH and CDR2 LQKENI. The CDR3 consists of 15 residues.

This clonotype was observed many times. This sequence joins TRBV9 and TRBJ1-1; a possible D gene is TRBD1 (6 bases). The CDR3 extends over 15 amino acids. Germline-derived CDR1 and CDR2 are SGDLS and YYNGEE. V was cut by 1 base and J by 1 base, with 11 bases left in between. In nucleotides, the CDR3 is TGTGCCAGCAGCGTAAACACAGGGTCGAACACTGAAGCTTTCTTT. Its protein is CASSVNTGSNTEAFF.

This clonotype showed up just a few times. The rearrangement links TRBV20-1 to TRBJ1-5; D is undetermined. The CDR3 length is 14 residues. V lost 3 bases and J 1 base, leaving 10 bases between the germline ends. Germline V gene data show CDR1 as DFQATT and CDR2 as SNEGSKA (reference sequence). Written as DNA, the CDR3 is TGCAGTGCTAGTGGGGATTTGAGCAATCAGCCCCAGCATTTT. This gives the protein CSASGDLSNQPQHF.

This clonotype was observed many times. V is TRBV5-1 and J is TRBJ1-1, with 8 nucleotides matching TRBD1. Germline CDR1 SGHRS, CDR2 YFSETQ. Trimming removed 4 bases from V and 6 bases from J; junction bases left unmatched: 8. CDR3 length: 14 amino acids. CDR3 bases: TGCGCCAGCAGCAGGCAGGACAGGGCCTCTGAAGCTTTCTTT. It codes for CASSRQDRASEAFF.

The genes are TRBV27 and TRBJ2-2; D gene unclear. Germline V gene sequence: CDR1 MNHEY, CDR2 SMNVEV (reference sequence). The CDR3 totals 13 residues. The ends were cut back, 4 bases at V and 2 bases at J, with 5 bases in the middle. The CDR3, as DNA: TGTGCCAGCAGTTGGCTTAACACCGGGGAGCTGTTTTTT. It yields the protein CASSWLNTGELFF.

For this clonotype: This may be a read error, as it is one base from a much larger clone. It is likely a read error, because the conserved phenylalanine at the end of the CDR3 is missing. J is TRBJ1-6 and V is TRBV15; no clear D. The CDR3 length is 13 residues. The V gene's germline CDR1 is LNHNV and CDR2 YYDKDF (reference sequence). The V end was cut by 3 bases, the J end by 5 bases, with 5 bases between. CDR3 sequence reads: CATSRVDNSPLHS. The CDR3 DNA sequence: TGTGCCACCAGCAGGGTGGATAATTCACCCCTCCACTCT.

This clonotype was counted between two and nine times. This chain uses TRBV28 with TRBJ1-5; a possible D gene is TRBD1 (6 bases). V lost 7 bases, J lost 9 bases, and 16 bases lay in between. Germline assignment: CDR1 MDHEN and CDR2 SYDVKM. This CDR3 contains 13 residues. CDR3 sequence reads: CASTTNRDLPQHF. The CDR3 bases are TGTGCCAGCACCACCAACAGGGACCTGCCCCAGCATTTT.

This clonotype was recorded many times. The rearrangement uses TRBV2 and TRBJ1-5, with 10 bases aligning to TRBD1. This CDR3 is built from 17 residues. Trimming at V came to 8 bases and at J to 2 bases, leaving 12 bases not matched to a gene. Germline V CDR1 and CDR2: SNHLY, FYNNEI. CDR3 coding DNA: TGTGCCAGCGAACCTCTGGGGGACAGGGGTTGCAATCAGCCCCAGCATTTT. Translating gives CASEPLGDRGCNQPQHF.

A few counts support this clonotype. V is TRBV29-1 and J is TRBJ2-1; 9 nucleotides agree with TRBD2. The CDR3 has 13 amino acids. Germline V CDR1 and CDR2: SQVTM, ANQGSEA. With V trimmed by 6 bases and J by 4 bases, 4 bases remained unmatched. The CDR3 loop is CSVGGLAYNEQFF. The CDR3 DNA sequence: TGCAGCGTGGGGGGACTAGCTTACAATGAGCAGTTCTTC.

This clonotype has ten or more counts. The chain combines TRBV5-1 with TRBJ2-3; 8 positions match TRBD2. CDR1 is SGHRS and CDR2 is YFSETQ in the germline V gene. Losses at the gene ends were 0 bases for V and 1 base for J; bases not matched to a gene: 4. There are 16 residues in the CDR3. The CDR3 reads CASSLVLAGRTDTQYF. The CDR3 DNA is TGCGCCAGCAGCTTGGTTTTAGCGGGACGCACAGATACGCAGTATTTT.

This clonotype has ten or more counts. The gene calls are TRBV2 and TRBJ2-7; D not resolved. Germline V CDR1 and CDR2: SNHLY, FYNNEI. The CDR3 sequence is 11 residues long. V was clipped by 6 bases and J by 0 bases, with 3 bases between them. CDR3 sequence reads: CASRVSYEQYF. The CDR3 DNA is TGTGCCAGCAGGGTCTCCTACGAGCAGTACTTC.

This clonotype was counted between two and nine times. The chain couples TRBV20-1 to TRBJ1-2; 7 bases are a match to TRBD1. Germline lookup yields CDR1 DFQATT and CDR2 SNEGSKA (reference sequence). V was clipped by 1 base and J by 4 bases; unmatched bases: 9. The CDR3 length is 15 residues. The CDR3 coding sequence is TGCAGTGCTAGAGCAGGGGGACAAGAACTCTATGGCTACACCTTC. Protein product: CSARAGGQELYGYTF.

At least ten counts were recorded for this clonotype. This chain links TRBV12-3 or TRBV12-4 with TRBJ2-7, with 10 bases fitting TRBD1. This CDR3 has 14 amino acids. V was clipped by 6 bases and J by 6 bases; unmatched bases: 8. CDR3 residues: CASSGRDRGPEQYF. The CDR3 DNA reads TGTGCCAGCAGCGGCCGGGACAGGGGCCCCGAGCAGTACTTC.

This clonotype was detected many times. CDR3 bases: TGTGCCACCAGTGAGGGGACAGGGAGTAGCAATCAGCCCCAGCATTTT. This gives the protein CATSEGTGSSNQPQHF. The rearrangement uses TRBV24-1 and TRBJ1-5, with 9 bases matching TRBD1. The CDR3 spans 16 residues. V lost 4 bases and J lost 0; bases outside the gene matches: 3. CDR1 and CDR2 from the germline V gene are KGHDR and SFDVKD.

This clonotype was seen repeatedly, ten times or more. V and J are TRBV7-3 and TRBJ2-7; possibly TRBD2 for D (5 bases). Germline V CDR1 and CDR2: SGHTA, FQGTGA. The germline V and J ends were trimmed by 0 bases and 6 bases, with 12 bases remaining between them. CDR3 length: 14 amino acids. The CDR3 loop reads CASSLTGGGTEQYF. The CDR3 bases are TGTGCCAGCAGCTTAACGGGTGGAGGAACCGAGCAGTACTTC.

At least ten counts were recorded for this clonotype. V is TRBV3-1 and J is TRBJ1-4; D not resolved. Deletions cut 4 bases from V and 7 bases from J, with 16 bases between. The CDR3 totals 15 residues. Germline V gene sequence: CDR1 LGHDT, CDR2 YNNKEL (reference sequence). The CDR3 here is CASSPRSGTFEKLFF. In DNA, the CDR3 is TGTGCCAGCAGCCCCAGATCCGGTACATTTGAAAAACTGTTTTTT.

The chain is built from TRBV19 and TRBJ1-5; no clear D. This CDR3 spans 14 amino acids. The germline V and J ends were trimmed by 4 bases and 0 bases, with 7 bases remaining between them. CDR1 is LNHDA and CDR2 is SQIVND in the germline V gene (reference sequence). CDR3 DNA sequence: TGTGCCAGTAGTAAAAGGGATAGCAATCAGCCCCAGCATTTT. This sequence encodes CASSKRDSNQPQHF.

This clonotype was recorded once. Possible read error: a much larger clone is one base away. The chain employs TRBV11-2 and TRBJ2-2, with D possibly matching TRBD1 (6 bases). The CDR3 covers 16 residues. V was shortened by 6 bases and J by 4 bases, with 18 bases between the two germline ends. Germline values: CDR1 SGHAT, CDR2 FQNNGV. CDR3 residues: CASRVGQLASTGELFF. CDR3 in DNA: TGTGCCAGCAGGGTGGGACAACTCGCGAGCACCGGGGAGCTGTTTTTT. Full variable domain (outside the CDR3, taken from reference TRBV11-2 and TRBJ2-2): EAGVAQSPRYKIIEKRQSVAFWCNPISGHATLYWYQQILGQGPKLLIQFQNNGVVDDSQLPKDRFSAERLKGVDSTLKIQPAKLEDSAVYLCASRVGQLASTGELFFGEGSRLTVL.

This clonotype showed up many times. This chain connects TRBV12-3 or TRBV12-4 to TRBJ1-2; D is unresolved. The CDR3 covers 13 residues. V gave up 2 bases and J gave up 4 bases, with 8 bases separating them. The CDR3 DNA reads TGTGCCAGCAGTTTATCAAGGAGCTATGGCTACACCTTC. Translated, it gives CASSLSRSYGYTF.

This clonotype was detected only a few times. The CDR3 DNA sequence: TGCAGCGTTGGGTGGGACAGTAAAAATTCACCCCTCCACTTT. This codes for CSVGWDSKNSPLHF. This chain connects TRBV29-1 to TRBJ1-6, with 7 bases fitting TRBD1. The CDR3 extends over 14 amino acids. J gave up 7 bases and V 4 bases, and 7 bases lay outside the gene matches. Germline V gene lookup returns CDR1 SQVTM and CDR2 ANQGSEA.

Comments on this clonotype: This could be a read error, since a much larger clone is one nucleotide away. The chain recombines TRBV12-3 or TRBV12-4 with TRBJ1-3; D ambiguous. V was clipped by 4 bases and J by 3 bases, with 10 bases between them. The CDR3 length is 14 residues. The CDR3 DNA is TGTGCCAGCAGTTCCTCTCCCATTGGAAACACCATATATTTT. Translation: CASSSSPIGNTIYF.

The table lists this clonotype with a few counts. This chain connects TRBV20-1 to TRBJ1-2; possibly TRBD1 for D (5 bases). The CDR3 is 15 amino acids. The V and J ends lost 3 bases and 7 bases respectively, with 21 bases between them. Germline CDR1 reads DFQATT; CDR2 reads SNEGSKA (reference sequence). CDR3 sequence (DNA): TGCAGTGCTAGTTCTGATACTAGCGGGGGACGTGGCTACACCTTC. As protein: CSASSDTSGGRGYTF.

This clonotype was recorded a few times. This sequence joins TRBV12-3 or TRBV12-4 and TRBJ1-3, with D uncertain. The ends were cut back, 7 bases at V and 0 bases at J, with 10 bases in the middle. This CDR3 contains 14 residues. The CDR3 nucleotides are TGTGCCAGCACCTGGGGAGGCTCTGGAAACACCATATATTTT. Protein sequence: CASTWGGSGNTIYF.